This T cell receptor (beta chain) emerged from a study of shared clonotypes between healthy human individuals. Study summary: Each donor's CD8 memory used one plate, CD8 naive two, each CD4 subset three. Study-level findings and limits: About 4.5% of naive CD4 clonotypes were common to a few donors.

The assay was run at deep level. Measured with immunoSEQ multiplex PCR; TCRdb has only the in-frame clones, and not every one. The top ten hold about 0.064% of the sample, which has about 520,000 clones, approximately 95% seen once. About this clone itself: The antigen remains unidentified.

CDR1 is SEHNR and CDR2 is FQNEAQ in the germline V gene (reference sequence). This CDR3 contains 13 residues. Trimming left V 5 bases short and J 2 bases short, with 10 bases between. V is TRBV7-9 and J is TRBJ2-7; D call uncertain. Sequencing was done on a sample of naive CD4+ T cells sorted from blood. Subset defined: CD45RA+ positively selected. The clonotype originates from a woman in her thirties in good health. Here the CDR3 DNA reads TGTGCCAGCAGCCCCGGCCCAGCCTACGAGCAGTACTTC. Amino acids: CASSPGPAYEQYF.